A single sample is the source of the 3 T cell receptor beta chains below, sequenced in a study of T cell responses to AZD1222 COVID-19 vaccine. Produced via immunoSEQ multiplex PCR; TCRdb's table is partial and in-frame only. The sample shows more than 60,000 clones, about 90% of them seen only once. Sequences were derived from peripheral blood, sampled on day 0 of AZD1222 vaccination. These receptor sequences come from an adult in good health.

This sequence joins TRBV19 and TRBJ1-6; D not certain. CDR3 size: 13 residues. Trimming stripped 1 base from V and 10 bases from J, with 8 bases between. Germline CDR1 and CDR2: LNHDA and SQIVND (reference sequence). The CDR3 DNA follows: TGTGCCAGTAGTATAGGAGCAGACTCACCCCTCCACTTT. As protein: CASSIGADSPLHF.

This clone was counted a single time. The chain has TRBV27 and TRBJ2-5, with D maybe TRBD1 (5 bases). The ends were cut back, 5 bases at V and 5 bases at J, with 21 bases in the middle. Germline CDR1 and CDR2: MNHEY and SMNVEV (reference sequence). The CDR3 spans 16 residues. Written as DNA, the CDR3 is TGTGCCAGCAGTCCAAAGTCCTGGCAGGGCCGGGAGACCCAGTACTTC. Protein sequence: CASSPKSWQGRETQYF.

As concerns this clone: At one end the junction does not follow the germline gene, possibly because of a read error. The chain recombines TRBV7-7 with TRBJ2-5; tentatively, D is TRBD1 or TRBD2 (5 bases each). The germline gives CDR1 SSHAT, CDR2 FNYEAQ (reference sequence). The CDR3 sequence is 15 residues long. The CDR3 is CASSLVGDPQETQYF. The CDR3 nucleotides are TGTGCTAGCAGCTTAGTCGGGGACCCCCAAGAGACCCAGTACTTC.